This passage covers 5 T cell receptor beta chains from one sample sequenced in a study of blood T cell repertoires in COVID-19. Profiled with immunoSEQ multiplex PCR; TCRdb holds only in-frame clones, not every one. The table shows about 200,000 clones, with approximately 78% occurring only once. Sequenced input: peripheral blood. The receptors come from a woman in her thirties or forties with acute or convalescent COVID-19.

The chain combines TRBV4-1 with TRBJ2-3; D uncertain. V shed 1 base and J shed 4 bases, with 6 bases lying between them. CDR3 length: 13 amino acids. The V gene's germline CDR1 is MGHRA and CDR2 YSYEKL. The CDR3 here is CASSQALADTQYF. The CDR3 nucleotides read TGCGCCAGCAGCCAAGCCCTAGCAGATACGCAGTATTTT.

As for this clone: This same CDR3 is encoded by further DNA sequences in the sample. This chain joins TRBV5-1 and TRBJ2-1, with TRBD2 matching 9 bases. From germline, CDR1 is SGHRS and CDR2 YFSETQ. With 0 bases clipped from V and 3 bases from J, the junction kept 4 bases outside the gene matches. The CDR3 contains 16 residues. CDR3 region: CASSLVASGDYNEQFF. Here the CDR3 DNA reads TGCGCCAGCAGCTTGGTGGCTAGCGGGGACTACAATGAGCAGTTCTTC.

This chain links TRBV2 with TRBJ2-7, with no clear D. Germline loops: CDR1 SNHLY, CDR2 FYNNEI. CDR3 length: 11 amino acids. Trimming removed 6 bases from V and 4 bases from J, with 7 bases in between. In nucleotides, the CDR3 is TGTGCCAGCAGAGAAACTTACGAGCAGTACTTC. This gives the protein CASRETYEQYF.

The chain is built from TRBV10-2 and TRBJ1-5; weak D call: TRBD1 (6 bases). The CDR3 is 15 residues long. Germline values: CDR1 WSHSY, CDR2 SAAADI. Trimming stripped 3 bases from V and 5 bases from J, with 14 bases between. This CDR3 is CASSDAGDAYQPQHF. In DNA, the CDR3 is TGCGCCAGCAGTGATGCAGGGGATGCGTATCAGCCCCAGCATTTT.

The chain recombines TRBV10-2 with TRBJ2-1; 13 positions match TRBD2. The CDR3 is 17 amino acids. The germline V gene encodes CDR1 WSHSY and CDR2 SAAADI. V lost 2 bases, J lost 8 bases, and 9 bases stayed unmatched. The CDR3 here is CASSEPLTSGRAHEQFF. CDR3 bases: TGCGCCAGCAGTGAGCCGTTAACTAGCGGGAGGGCTCATGAGCAGTTCTTC.